This TCR beta chain was observed in a study of cytomegalovirus exposure and HLA in healthy donors (dated by TCRdb to 2016 to 2017). Looking at the study overall: According to a later analysis, the 120 or so validation repertoires were produced on the same platform as the 700 or so repertoires of the first cohort. The aim of the study was to test whether cataloging public T cell receptors could identify signatures of past pathogen exposure. Besides the first cohort of 500 to 700 subjects, a separate validation cohort made up of 120 or so different subjects was used. High-throughput TCR immunosequencing, statistical association of individual TCRs with disease status, and machine learning were combined to predict cytomegalovirus infection status. What the authors observed across the whole study: It was suggested by the authors that the approach could potentially be generalized to other disease states and immunological phenotypes. A total of about 150 TCR beta chains were listed by the study as associated with cytomegalovirus. Subsequent analysis determined that TCRs grouped into clusters in the first cohort also showed a tendency toward co-occurrence across the approximately 110 validation repertoires, and approximately 93% of cluster scores exceeded 0. Most TCR sequences were observed very rarely across donors, whereas some public TCRs were present in many individuals. Cytomegalovirus status was reported to be diagnosed by the classifier with high specificity and sensitivity in both the original and validation cohorts. All 120 or so repertoires were used to score co-occurrence in the validation cohort in a later analysis, because that analysis had no HLA typing for the cohort. In vitro tests confirmed that a few of the cytomegalovirus-associated TCR beta chains recognize cytomegalovirus antigens.

Comment on this clone: Its specific antigen is unknown. One base away there is no much larger clone; base qualities are not given.

The method behind the library was the immunoSEQ multiplex PCR assay. Turning to the authors' computational methods: A statistical classification framework was developed to diagnose cytomegalovirus status using the catalog of TCR beta chain sequences. In its TCRdb copy, this immuneACCESS table keeps in-frame sequences only and misses some clones. Where compared with another copy, unresolved V genes explain less than half of these, and the others have no known cause. V, J and clone size derive from that table, while D and trimming were established from the DNA sequence. This sample holds 55,000 to 70,000 clones; around 88% were observed only once. 1.7% of the sample rests with the top ten. The donors were included in the validation cohort of approximately 120 subjects, a group kept apart from the 666-subject first cohort. Trimmed from V: 7 bases; trimmed from J: 0 bases; junction bases lacking a gene match: 3. The CDR3 contains 16 residues, cysteine and phenylalanine counted. The entry retains the CDR3 DNA only, 48 bases that are in frame from base 1. The germline V gene encodes CDR1 SGHTA and CDR2 FQGNSA.

Sequencing input: PBMCs. The sequence was collected from a woman younger than 35 in good health and CMV-seronegative. The receptor chain draws on TRBV7-2 and TRBJ2-2; 12 nucleotides in the junction match TRBD2. The CDR3 sequence is CASKLAGGANTGELFF. The DNA sequence is as follows: TGTGCCAGCAAACTAGCGGGGGGCGCGAACACCGGGGAGCTGTTTTTT.